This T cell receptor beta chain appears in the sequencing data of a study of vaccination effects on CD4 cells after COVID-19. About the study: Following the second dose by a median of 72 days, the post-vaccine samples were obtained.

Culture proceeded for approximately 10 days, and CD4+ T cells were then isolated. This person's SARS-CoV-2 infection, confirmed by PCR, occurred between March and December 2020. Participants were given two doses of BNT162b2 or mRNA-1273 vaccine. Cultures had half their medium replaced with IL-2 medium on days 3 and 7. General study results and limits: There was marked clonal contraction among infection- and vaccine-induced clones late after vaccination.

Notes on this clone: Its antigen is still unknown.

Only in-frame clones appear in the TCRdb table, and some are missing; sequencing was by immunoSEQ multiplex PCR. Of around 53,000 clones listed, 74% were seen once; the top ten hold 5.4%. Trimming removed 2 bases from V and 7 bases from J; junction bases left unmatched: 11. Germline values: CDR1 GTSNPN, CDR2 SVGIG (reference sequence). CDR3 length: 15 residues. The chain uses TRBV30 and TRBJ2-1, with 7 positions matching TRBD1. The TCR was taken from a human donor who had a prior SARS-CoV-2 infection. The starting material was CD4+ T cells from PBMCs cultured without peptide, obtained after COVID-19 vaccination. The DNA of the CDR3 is TGTGCCTGGAGTCGACCGGGGACAGTAAGGAATGAGCAGTTCTTC. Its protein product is CAWSRPGTVRNEQFF.